This entry lists 4 T cell receptor beta chains sequenced from one sample in a study of spatial heterogeneity in lung cancer (dated by TCRdb to the late 2010s). Read against the paper, the sample's time point label means: sample taken at primary tumor resection. Whole RNA extracted from tumor and nontumor lung tissue, or from cryopreserved PBMC samples, was used for TCR sequencing without cell sorting. The library was obtained by 5' RACE. Sequencing used a NextSeq 500. TCRdb cleaned the public reads at Q25 with fastp, built clones with MiXCR and kept in-frame beta chains. One record per CDR3 amino acid sequence lists the most common genes and DNA. This sample holds approximately 11,000 distinct CDR3 sequences; around 5.8% were observed only once. The top ten constitute 25% to 35% of the sample. The starting material was PBMCs, obtained at surgery. The receptors originated from a male donor with early-stage non-small cell lung cancer.

This clonotype was found many times. Since it is a stray read in a library aimed at alpha chains, this beta chain has a size that is not meaningful. The V and J genes are TRBV6-2 or TRBV6-3 and TRBJ1-1; D is perhaps TRBD1 (5 bases). The germline V and J ends were trimmed by 5 bases and 10 bases, with 17 bases remaining between them. CDR1 is MNHEY, CDR2 SVGEGT, per germline. The CDR3 runs 13 residues. The CDR3 sequence: CASSVVRVGGAFF. DNA for the CDR3: TGTGCCAGCAGTGTGGTGAGGGTCGGGGGAGCTTTCTTT.

This clonotype has a handful of counts. As an off-target read in a library built for alpha chains, this beta chain has a frequency of little significance. V and J are TRBV7-9 and TRBJ2-5; D is possibly TRBD2 (6 bases). Germline assignment: CDR1 SEHNR and CDR2 FQNEAQ (reference sequence). The V and J ends lost 6 bases and 2 bases respectively, with 19 bases between them. The CDR3 covers 16 residues. CDR3 region: CASRGTHVVSQETQYF. The CDR3 DNA follows: TGTGCCAGCAGGGGGACTCACGTCGTCTCACAAGAGACCCAGTACTTC. Full variable domain (outside the CDR3, taken from reference TRBV7-9 and TRBJ2-5): DTGVSQNPRHKITKRGQNVTFRCDPISEHNRLYWYRQTLGQGPEFLTYFQNEAQLEKSRLLSDRFSAERPKGSFSTLEIQRTEQGDSAMYLCASRGTHVVSQETQYFGPGTRLLVL.

This clonotype was picked up many times. This beta chain represents an off-target read in a library built for alpha chains; its size is of limited meaning. This chain joins TRBV7-2 and TRBJ2-1; D gene ambiguous. CDR1 and CDR2 from the germline V gene are SGHTA and FQGNSA. The CDR3 extends over 13 amino acids. Between the trimmed V and J ends, which lost 4 bases and 7 bases, there was a span of 11 bases. In DNA, the CDR3 is TGTGCCAGCAGCTCCTTCATCGGGAATGAGCAGTTCTTC. Amino acids: CASSSFIGNEQFF.

This clonotype appeared a few times. The library was prepared for alpha chains; this beta chain is a stray read, so its frequency means little. V usage is TRBV5-1 and J usage is TRBJ2-5; TRBD1 or TRBD2 may be the D gene (5 bases each). The length of the CDR3 is 15 residues. V lost 4 bases, J lost 8 bases, and 21 bases lay in between. Germline V gene data show CDR1 as SGHRS and CDR2 as YFSETQ. Written as DNA, the CDR3 is TGCGCCAGCAGCGACTTAGGGGACCCATGGCAAACCCAGTACTTC. Amino acids: CASSDLGDPWQTQYF. The variable domain in full, with the rest retrieved from reference TRBV5-1 and TRBJ2-5, is KAGVTQTPRYLIKTRGQQVTLSCSPISGHRSVSWYQQTPGQGLQFLFEYFSETQRNKGNFPGRFSGRQFSNSRSEMNVSTLELGDSALYLCASSDLGDPWQTQYFGPGTRLLVL.